The 9 T cell receptor beta chains presented below share a single source sample, sequenced in a study of neoadjuvant anti-PD-1 for oral cavity cancer. The table came from immunoSEQ multiplex PCR; TCRdb's copy has only in-frame clones and leaves some out. The sample gives some 8,200 clones, 70% of which show up once; 2.9% is in the top ten. Sample time point: after neoadjuvant nivolumab, at surgical resection. The sequencing used PBMCs, collected after nivolumab (anti-PD-1) treatment. The receptors here all came from a person between 40 and 85 years old with oral cavity squamous cell carcinoma.

The chain joins TRBV7-9 to TRBJ2-1, with 9 bases fitting TRBD2. This CDR3 spans 16 amino acids. CDR1 and CDR2 (germline): SEHNR, FQNEAQ (reference sequence). V shed 4 bases, J shed 0 bases, and the junction held 4 bases outside the gene matches. The CDR3 reads CASSSTSGRSYNEQFF. The CDR3 nucleotides read TGTGCCAGCAGCTCTACTAGCGGGCGCTCCTACAATGAGCAGTTCTTC.

J is TRBJ1-4 and V is TRBV6-5; possible D gene TRBD1, 5 bases. Per germline, CDR1 MNHEY and CDR2 SVGAGI. V lost 2 bases to trimming and J lost 4 bases, with 11 bases between them. The CDR3 is 15 residues long. The CDR3 sequence is CASSYRRQGNEKLFF. The DNA of the CDR3 is TGTGCCAGCAGTTACCGCCGGCAGGGTAATGAAAAACTGTTTTTT.

The gene calls are TRBV7-9 and TRBJ2-7; no clear D. The CDR3 spans 12 residues. The V end lost 2 bases, the J end lost 9 bases, and 11 bases lay between the germline ends. Germline V CDR1 and CDR2: SEHNR, FQNEAQ (reference sequence). The CDR3 coding sequence is TGTGCCAGCAGCTTACCTAATTTGGGGCAGTACTTC. This encodes CASSLPNLGQYF.

The chain recombines TRBV6-1 with TRBJ1-2, with TRBD1 identical over 8 bases. CDR3 length: 12 residues. V was clipped by 6 bases and J by 3 bases; unmatched bases: 0. The V gene's germline CDR1 is MNHNS and CDR2 SASEGT. CDR3 loop: CASRTGDYGYTF. The CDR3 bases are TGTGCCAGCAGGACAGGGGACTATGGCTACACCTTC.

This chain connects TRBV20-1 to TRBJ1-2; D is unresolved. The germline CDR1 and CDR2 sequences are DFQATT and SNEGSKA (reference sequence). Deletions cut 5 bases from V and 1 base from J, with 5 bases between. This CDR3 is built from 11 residues. This chain's CDR3 is CSAVGNYGYTF. The CDR3, as DNA: TGCAGTGCTGTCGGTAACTATGGCTACACCTTC.

This rearrangement joins TRBV6-6 to TRBJ2-7; unclear D gene. The CDR3 runs to 11 residues. Trimming stripped 6 bases from V and 1 base from J, with 4 bases between. Germline CDR1 and CDR2: MNHNY and SVGAGI (reference sequence). CDR3 DNA: TGTGCCAGCAGCCGGTCCTACGAGCAGTACTTC. The encoded protein is CASSRSYEQYF.

The chain joins TRBV15 to TRBJ1-4; no clear D. The CDR3 has 18 residues. CDR1 is LNHNV, CDR2 YYDKDF, per germline (reference sequence). V was trimmed by 1 base and J by 0 bases, leaving 15 bases between them. CDR3: CATSRGGVGQTTNEKLFF. CDR3 in DNA: TGTGCCACCAGCAGAGGTGGAGTCGGGCAAACAACTAATGAAAAACTGTTTTTT.

The genes are TRBV30 and TRBJ2-3, with TRBD2 matching 8 bases. The V gene end was trimmed by 3 bases and the J gene end by 6 bases; junction bases not matched to a gene: 8. From germline, CDR1 is GTSNPN and CDR2 SVGIG (reference sequence). The CDR3 consists of 14 residues. For the CDR3, the DNA is TGTGCCTGGAGCTCCCACGGGGGGGTTGATACGCAGTATTTT. Its protein is CAWSSHGGVDTQYF.

This clone was recorded a few times. J is TRBJ1-5 and V is TRBV19; TRBD1 agrees at 9 bases. CDR1 LNHDA and CDR2 SQIVND come from the germline V gene (reference sequence). The CDR3 extends over 15 amino acids. The V gene end was trimmed by 4 bases and the J gene end by 9 bases; junction bases not matched to a gene: 10. This CDR3 is CASSRSGTGQVPQHF. In DNA form, the CDR3 reads TGTGCCAGTAGTAGGTCGGGGACAGGGCAAGTGCCCCAGCATTTT.